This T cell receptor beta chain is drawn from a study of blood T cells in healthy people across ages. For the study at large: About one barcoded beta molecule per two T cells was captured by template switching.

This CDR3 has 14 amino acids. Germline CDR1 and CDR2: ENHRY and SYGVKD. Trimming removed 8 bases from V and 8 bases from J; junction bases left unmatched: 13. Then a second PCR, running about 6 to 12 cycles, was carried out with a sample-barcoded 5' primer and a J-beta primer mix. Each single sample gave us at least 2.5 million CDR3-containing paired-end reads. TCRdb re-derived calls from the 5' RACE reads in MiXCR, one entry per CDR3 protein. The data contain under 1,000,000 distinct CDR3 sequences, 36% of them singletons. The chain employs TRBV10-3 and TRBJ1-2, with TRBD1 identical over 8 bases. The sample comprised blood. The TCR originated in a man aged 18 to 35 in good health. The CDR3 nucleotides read TGTGCCATCGCCCAGGGACAGGACTATGGAGGCTACACCTTC. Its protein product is CAIAQGQDYGGYTF.